This T cell receptor beta chain appears in the sequencing data of a study of STAT3 mutations in large granular lymphocyte leukemia. Study-wide points: At least one immunodominant TCR beta clonotype appeared in every T-cell large granular lymphocyte leukemia patient.

A note on this clone: Its target is unknown.

Here immunoSEQ multiplex PCR was the method, and the copy in TCRdb shows in-frame clones only, minus some. Among 12,000 or so clones, about 75% were seen once, and the ten largest hold 47%. Germline CDR1 is MNHEY and CDR2 is SMNVEV (reference sequence). Trimming removed 3 bases at V and 1 base at J, with 15 bases between. The CDR3 is 16 amino acids. The TCR originated in a man between 60 and 70 years old with T-cell large granular lymphocyte leukemia. Some clones in this sample may be carry-over from other donors' samples. The chain is built from TRBV27 and TRBJ1-2; D gene uncertain. Material for sequencing was peripheral blood mononuclear cells. The DNA of the CDR3 is TGTGCCAGCAGTTTCGCATGGAGGAGGCGTAACTATGGCTACACCTTC. Translation gives CASSFAWRRRNYGYTF.